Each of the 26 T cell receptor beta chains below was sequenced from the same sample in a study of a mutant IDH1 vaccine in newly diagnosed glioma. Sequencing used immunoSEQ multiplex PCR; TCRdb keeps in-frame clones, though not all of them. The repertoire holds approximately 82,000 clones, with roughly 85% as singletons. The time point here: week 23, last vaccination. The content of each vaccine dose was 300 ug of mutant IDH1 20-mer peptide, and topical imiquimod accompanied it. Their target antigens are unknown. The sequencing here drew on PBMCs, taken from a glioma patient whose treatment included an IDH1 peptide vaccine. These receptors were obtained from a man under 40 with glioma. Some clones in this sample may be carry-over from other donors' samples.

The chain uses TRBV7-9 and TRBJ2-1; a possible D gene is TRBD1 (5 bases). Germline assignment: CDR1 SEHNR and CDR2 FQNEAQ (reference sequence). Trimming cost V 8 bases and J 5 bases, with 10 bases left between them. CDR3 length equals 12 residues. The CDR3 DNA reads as TGTGCCAGCCAGGACAACAACAATGAGCAGTTCTTC. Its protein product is CASQDNNNEQFF. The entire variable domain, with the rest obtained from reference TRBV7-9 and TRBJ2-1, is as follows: DTGVSQNPRHKITKRGQNVTFRCDPISEHNRLYWYRQTLGQGPEFLTYFQNEAQLEKSRLLSDRFSAERPKGSFSTLEIQRTEQGDSAMYLCASQDNNNEQFFGPGTRLTVL.

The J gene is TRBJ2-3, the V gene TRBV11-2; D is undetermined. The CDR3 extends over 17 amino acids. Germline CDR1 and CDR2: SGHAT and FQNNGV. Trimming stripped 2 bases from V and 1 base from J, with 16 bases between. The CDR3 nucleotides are TGTGCCAGCAGCTTATTGAGAGCCCGGACGGGCACAGATACGCAGTATTTT. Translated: CASSLLRARTGTDTQYF.

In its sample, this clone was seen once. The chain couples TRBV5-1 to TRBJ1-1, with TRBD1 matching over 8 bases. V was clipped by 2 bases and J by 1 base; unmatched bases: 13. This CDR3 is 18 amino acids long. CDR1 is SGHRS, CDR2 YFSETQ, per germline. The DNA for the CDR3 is TGCGCCAGCAGCTTAGGAGCACAACAGGGGGGAGGGAACACTGAAGCTTTCTTT. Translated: CASSLGAQQGGGNTEAFF.

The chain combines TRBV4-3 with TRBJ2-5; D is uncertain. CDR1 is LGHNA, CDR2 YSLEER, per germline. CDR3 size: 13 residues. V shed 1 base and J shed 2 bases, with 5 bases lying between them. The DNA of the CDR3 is TGCGCCAGCAGCCAAGGCATTCAAGAGACCCAGTACTTC. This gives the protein CASSQGIQETQYF.

The CDR3: CAISPDRRVITEAFF. The CDR3, as DNA: TGTGCCATCAGTCCGGACAGGAGGGTGATCACTGAAGCTTTCTTT. The chain employs TRBV10-3 and TRBJ1-1; 7 positions agree with TRBD1. The germline V gene encodes CDR1 ENHRY and CDR2 SYGVKD. The V gene end was trimmed by 5 bases and the J gene end by 4 bases; junction bases not matched to a gene: 10. The CDR3 consists of 15 residues.

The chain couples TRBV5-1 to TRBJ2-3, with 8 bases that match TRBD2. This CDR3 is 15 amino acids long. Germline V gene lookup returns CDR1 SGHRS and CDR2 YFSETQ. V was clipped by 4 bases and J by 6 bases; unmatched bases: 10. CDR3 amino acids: CASSTERELVDTQYF. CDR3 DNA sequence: TGCGCCAGCAGCACGGAGCGGGAGCTGGTGGATACGCAGTATTTT.

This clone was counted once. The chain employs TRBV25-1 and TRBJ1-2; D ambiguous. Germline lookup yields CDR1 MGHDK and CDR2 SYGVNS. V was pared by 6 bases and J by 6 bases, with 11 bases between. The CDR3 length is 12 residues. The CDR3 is CASRIISDGYTF. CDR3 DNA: TGTGCCAGCAGGATCATCTCCGATGGCTACACCTTC.

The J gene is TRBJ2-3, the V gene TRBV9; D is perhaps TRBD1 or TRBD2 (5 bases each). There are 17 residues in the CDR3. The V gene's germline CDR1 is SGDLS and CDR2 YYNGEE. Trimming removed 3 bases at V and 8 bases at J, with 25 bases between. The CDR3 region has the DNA TGTGCCAGCAGCGCGTGGGACCACCTTGGGCAATCCGGTACGCAGTATTTT. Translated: CASSAWDHLGQSGTQYF. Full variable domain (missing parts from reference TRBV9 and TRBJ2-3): DSGVTQTPKHLITATGQRVTLRCSPRSGDLSVYWYQQSLDQGLQFLIQYYNGEERAKGNILERFSAQQFPDLHSELNLSSLELGDSALYFCASSAWDHLGQSGTQYFGPGTRLTVL.

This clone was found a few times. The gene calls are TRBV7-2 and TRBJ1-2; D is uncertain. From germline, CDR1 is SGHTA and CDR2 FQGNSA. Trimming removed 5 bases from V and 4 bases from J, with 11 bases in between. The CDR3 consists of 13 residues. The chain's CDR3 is CASSLKGGYGYTF. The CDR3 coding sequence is TGTGCCAGCAGCCTAAAGGGCGGCTATGGCTACACCTTC.

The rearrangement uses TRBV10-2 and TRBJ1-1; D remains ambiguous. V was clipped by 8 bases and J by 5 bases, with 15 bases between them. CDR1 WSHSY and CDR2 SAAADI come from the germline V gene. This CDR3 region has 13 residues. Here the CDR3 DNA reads TGCGCCAGCCGCTTTAGGGCAGGTACTGAAGCTTTCTTT. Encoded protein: CASRFRAGTEAFF.

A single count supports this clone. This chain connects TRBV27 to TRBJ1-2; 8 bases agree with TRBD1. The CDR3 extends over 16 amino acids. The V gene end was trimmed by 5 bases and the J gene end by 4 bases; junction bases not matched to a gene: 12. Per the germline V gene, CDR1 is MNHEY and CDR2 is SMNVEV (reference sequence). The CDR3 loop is CASSGDRSYDSYGYTF. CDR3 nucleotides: TGTGCCAGCAGTGGGGACAGGTCCTACGATTCCTATGGCTACACCTTC.

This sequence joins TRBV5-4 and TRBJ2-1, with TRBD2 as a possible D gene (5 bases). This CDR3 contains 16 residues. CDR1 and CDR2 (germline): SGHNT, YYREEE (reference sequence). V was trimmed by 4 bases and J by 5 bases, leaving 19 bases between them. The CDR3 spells CASSHQNGKWNNEQFF. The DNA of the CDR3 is TGTGCCAGCAGCCACCAAAACGGGAAATGGAACAATGAGCAGTTCTTC.

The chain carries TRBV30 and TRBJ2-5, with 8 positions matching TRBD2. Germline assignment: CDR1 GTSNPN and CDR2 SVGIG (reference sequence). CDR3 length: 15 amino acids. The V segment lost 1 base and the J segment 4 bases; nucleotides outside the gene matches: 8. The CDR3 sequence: CAWSGGLGVGETQYF. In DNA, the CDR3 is TGTGCCTGGAGTGGGGGACTAGGGGTTGGAGAGACCCAGTACTTC.

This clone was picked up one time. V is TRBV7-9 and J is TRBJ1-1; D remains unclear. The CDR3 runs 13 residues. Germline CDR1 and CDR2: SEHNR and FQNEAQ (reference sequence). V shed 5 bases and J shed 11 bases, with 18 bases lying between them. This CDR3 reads CASSPPNTGGAFF. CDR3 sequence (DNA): TGTGCCAGCAGCCCACCAAACACCGGAGGGGCTTTCTTT.

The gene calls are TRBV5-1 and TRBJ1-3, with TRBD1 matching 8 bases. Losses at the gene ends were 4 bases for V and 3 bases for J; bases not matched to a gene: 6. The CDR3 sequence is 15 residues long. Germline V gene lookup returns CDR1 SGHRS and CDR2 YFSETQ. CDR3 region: CASSPPTGDGNTIYF. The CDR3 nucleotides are TGCGCCAGCAGCCCACCGACAGGGGATGGAAACACCATATATTTT.

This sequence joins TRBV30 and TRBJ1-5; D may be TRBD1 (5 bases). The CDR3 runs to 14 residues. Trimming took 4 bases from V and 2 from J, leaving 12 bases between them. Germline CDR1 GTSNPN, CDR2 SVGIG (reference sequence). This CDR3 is CAWTDGGRNQPQHF. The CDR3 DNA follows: TGTGCCTGGACCGACGGGGGTCGCAATCAGCCCCAGCATTTT.

This chain's CDR3 is CASSLGASGTADTQYF. For the CDR3, the DNA is TGTGCCAGCAGCTTAGGGGCTAGCGGGACGGCAGATACGCAGTATTTT. The chain employs TRBV11-3 and TRBJ2-3; 9 nucleotides align to TRBD2. The germline CDR1 and CDR2 sequences are SGHNT and YENEEA. V was pared by 1 base and J by 4 bases, with 6 bases of the junction left unmatched. This CDR3 comprises 16 residues.

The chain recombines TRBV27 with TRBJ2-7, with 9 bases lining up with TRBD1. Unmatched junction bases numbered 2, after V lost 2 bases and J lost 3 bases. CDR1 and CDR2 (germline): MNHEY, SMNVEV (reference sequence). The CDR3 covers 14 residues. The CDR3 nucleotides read TGTGCCAGCAGTTTAGTGGGACAGGGCTACGAGCAGTACTTC. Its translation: CASSLVGQGYEQYF.

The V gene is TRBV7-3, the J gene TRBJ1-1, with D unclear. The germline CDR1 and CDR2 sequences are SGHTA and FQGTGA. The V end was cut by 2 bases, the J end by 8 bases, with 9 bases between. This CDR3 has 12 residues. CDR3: CASSLSGGEAFF. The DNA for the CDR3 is TGTGCCAGCAGCTTATCGGGTGGAGAAGCTTTCTTT.

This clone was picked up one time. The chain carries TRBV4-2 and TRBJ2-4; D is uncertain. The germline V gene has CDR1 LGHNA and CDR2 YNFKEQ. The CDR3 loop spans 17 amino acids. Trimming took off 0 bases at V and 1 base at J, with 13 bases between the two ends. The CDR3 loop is CASSQEGLFEAKNIQYF. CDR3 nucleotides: TGTGCCAGCAGCCAAGAAGGGCTTTTTGAGGCCAAAAACATTCAGTACTTC.

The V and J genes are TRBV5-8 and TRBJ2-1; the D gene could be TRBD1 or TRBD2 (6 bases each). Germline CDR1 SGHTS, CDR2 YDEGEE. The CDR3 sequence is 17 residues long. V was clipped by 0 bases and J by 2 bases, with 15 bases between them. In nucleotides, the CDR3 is TGTGCCAGCAGCTTGGTCGGGGGCGGCCCCCCCTACAATGAGCAGTTCTTC. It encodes CASSLVGGGPPYNEQFF.

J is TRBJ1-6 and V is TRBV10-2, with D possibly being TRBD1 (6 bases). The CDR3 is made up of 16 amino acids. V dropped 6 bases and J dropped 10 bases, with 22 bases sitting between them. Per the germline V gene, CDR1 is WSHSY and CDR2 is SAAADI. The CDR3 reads CASSPTQGTMGSPLHF. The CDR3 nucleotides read TGCGCCAGCAGCCCCACACAGGGAACGATGGGCTCACCCCTCCACTTT.

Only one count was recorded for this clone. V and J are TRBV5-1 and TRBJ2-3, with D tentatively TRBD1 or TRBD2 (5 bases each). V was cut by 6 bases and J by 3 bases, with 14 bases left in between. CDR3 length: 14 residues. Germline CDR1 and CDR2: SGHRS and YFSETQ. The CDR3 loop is CASKLPEGTDTQYF. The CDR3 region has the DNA TGCGCCAGCAAGTTACCCGAGGGGACAGATACGCAGTATTTT.

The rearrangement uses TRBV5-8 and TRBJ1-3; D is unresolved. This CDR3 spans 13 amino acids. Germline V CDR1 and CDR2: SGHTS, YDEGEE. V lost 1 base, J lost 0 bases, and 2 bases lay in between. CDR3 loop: CASSLRSGNTIYF. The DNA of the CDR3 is TGTGCCAGCAGCTTGCGCTCTGGAAACACCATATATTTT.

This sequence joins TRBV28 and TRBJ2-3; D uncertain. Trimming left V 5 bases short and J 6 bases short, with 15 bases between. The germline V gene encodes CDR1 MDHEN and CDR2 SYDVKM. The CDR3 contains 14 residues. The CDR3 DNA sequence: TGTGCCAGCAGTAGACAATACCACATTGATACGCAGTATTTT. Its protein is CASSRQYHIDTQYF.

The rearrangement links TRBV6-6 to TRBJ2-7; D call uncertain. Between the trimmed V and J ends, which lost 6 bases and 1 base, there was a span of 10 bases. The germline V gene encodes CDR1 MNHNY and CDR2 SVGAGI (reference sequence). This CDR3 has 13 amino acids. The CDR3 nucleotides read TGTGCCAGCAGCCCATCGGCTTCCTACGAGCAGTACTTC. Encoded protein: CASSPSASYEQYF.